This T cell receptor (beta chain) was obtained from a study of blood T cells in healthy people across ages. Findings and caveats of the study: Per million T cells, TCR beta diversity dropped roughly linearly as age increased. Long-lived donors carried more naive CD4+ cells and greater diversity than aged donors.

As concerns this clonotype: Its matching antigen is unknown.

The length of the CDR3 is 14 residues. The ends were cut back, 0 bases at V and 11 bases at J, with 19 bases in the middle. CDR1 is DFQATT and CDR2 is SNEGSKA in the germline V gene (reference sequence). For the second PCR, which ran for 7 to 11 cycles, a sample-barcoded 5' primer and a J-beta primer mix were used. A single record per CDR3 protein comes from TCRdb applying MiXCR to the 5' RACE reads. The data show about 600,000 distinct CDR3 sequences, with under 55% seen just once and 20% to 25% held by the top ten. Sequenced: blood. The chain uses TRBV20-1 and TRBJ2-5, with D possibly being TRBD1 (5 bases). This receptor was obtained from a man of 80 years or more in good health. CDR3 nucleotide sequence: TGCAGTGCTAGAGATGGGCGCACGGACAATGAGCAGTACTTC. Its translation: CSARDGRTDNEQYF.